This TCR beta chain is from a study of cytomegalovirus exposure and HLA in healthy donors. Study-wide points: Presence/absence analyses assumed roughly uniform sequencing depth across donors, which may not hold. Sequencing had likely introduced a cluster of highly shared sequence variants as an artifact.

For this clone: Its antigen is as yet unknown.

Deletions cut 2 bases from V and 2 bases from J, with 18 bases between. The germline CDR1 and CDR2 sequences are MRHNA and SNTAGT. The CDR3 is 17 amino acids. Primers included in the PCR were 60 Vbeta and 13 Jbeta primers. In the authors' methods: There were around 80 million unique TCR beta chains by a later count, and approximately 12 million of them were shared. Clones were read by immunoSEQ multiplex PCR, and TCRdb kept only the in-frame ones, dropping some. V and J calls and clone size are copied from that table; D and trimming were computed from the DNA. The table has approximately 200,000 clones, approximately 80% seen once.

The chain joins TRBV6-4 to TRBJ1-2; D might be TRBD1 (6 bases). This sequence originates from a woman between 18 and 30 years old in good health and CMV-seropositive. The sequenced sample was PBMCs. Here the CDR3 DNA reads TGTGCCAGCAGTGACCGAGGACAGAAAATCGTAAACTATGGCTACACCTTC. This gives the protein CASSDRGQKIVNYGYTF.